The 26 T cell receptor beta chains presented below share a single source sample, sequenced in a study of CD8 T cells in Susac syndrome. After extraction with the RNeasy kit, roughly 0.45 to 1 ug of the RNA was reverse transcribed using random hexamers. TCRdb re-derived calls from the immunoSEQ multiplex PCR reads in MiXCR, one entry per CDR3 protein. The sample yields about 430,000 distinct CDR3 sequences, roughly 85% seen once. Specimen: CD8+ T cells from PBMCs. These receptors came from a human donor with multiple sclerosis.

This rearrangement joins TRBV5-1 to TRBJ1-1; D may be TRBD1 (5 bases). This CDR3 region has 17 residues. Trimming stripped 5 bases from V and 1 base from J, with 21 bases between. Germline values: CDR1 SGHRS, CDR2 YFSETQ. CDR3 loop: CASSPAGLGVGNTEAFF. The DNA for the CDR3 is TGCGCCAGCAGTCCCGCTGGTTTAGGGGTGGGGAACACTGAAGCTTTCTTT. Combining the CDR3 with reference TRBV5-1 and TRBJ1-1 gives the whole variable domain KAGVTQTPRYLIKTRGQQVTLSCSPISGHRSVSWYQQTPGQGLQFLFEYFSETQRNKGNFPGRFSGRQFSNSRSEMNVSTLELGDSALYLCASSPAGLGVGNTEAFFGQGTRLTVV.

This chain uses TRBV7-2 with TRBJ2-3; tentatively, D is TRBD1 or TRBD2 (5 bases each). The V end was cut by 5 bases, the J end by 6 bases, with 27 bases between. The CDR3 has 18 amino acids. The germline V gene encodes CDR1 SGHTA and CDR2 FQGNSA. The CDR3 bases are TGTGCCAGCAGCCCGCCGGCATGGGGGTTCCTTCCGAATGATACGCAGTATTTT. Translating gives CASSPPAWGFLPNDTQYF.

The V gene is TRBV29-1, the J gene TRBJ2-2, with a weak D call TRBD2 (5 bases). Germline values: CDR1 SQVTM, CDR2 ANQGSEA. The CDR3 consists of 13 residues. The ends were cut back, 2 bases at V and 2 bases at J, with 6 bases in the middle. The CDR3 reads CSVEPGNTGELFF. The CDR3 region has the DNA TGCAGCGTTGAACCGGGAAACACCGGGGAGCTGTTTTTT.

This rearrangement joins TRBV30 to TRBJ1-1, with D unresolved. The CDR3 runs 12 residues. Trimming took 4 bases from V and 1 from J, leaving 7 bases between them. CDR1 and CDR2 (germline): GTSNPN, SVGIG (reference sequence). CDR3 DNA sequence: TGTGCCTGGAAAGGTCAGAACACTGAAGCTTTCTTT. It is translated as CAWKGQNTEAFF.

The chain couples TRBV4-1 to TRBJ2-3; no firm D call. Germline values: CDR1 MGHRA, CDR2 YSYEKL. The V end was cut by 0 bases, the J end by 2 bases, with 12 bases between. The CDR3 loop spans 16 amino acids. In DNA form, the CDR3 reads TGCGCCAGCAGCCAAGACTTGGATACAACCACAGATACGCAGTATTTT. Its protein is CASSQDLDTTTDTQYF.

The V call is TRBV7-8, the J call TRBJ2-1, with D maybe TRBD1 (5 bases). V was shortened by 7 bases and J by 5 bases, with 21 bases between the two germline ends. Germline V gene lookup returns CDR1 SGHVS and CDR2 FQNEAQ. The CDR3 sequence is 16 residues long. CDR3 sequence reads: CASNPARVLANNEQFF. DNA for the CDR3: TGTGCCAGCAACCCTGCCAGGGTCTTGGCCAACAATGAGCAGTTCTTC.

This clonotype occurred once. CDR3 nucleotide sequence: TGCGCCAGCAGCCAGTCCAGGGGGCTAGGCGAAGCTTTCTTT. Translated, it gives CASSQSRGLGEAFF. V is TRBV4-1 and J is TRBJ1-1, with TRBD1 matching 8 bases. The CDR3 runs 14 residues. Germline values: CDR1 MGHRA, CDR2 YSYEKL. J was trimmed by 8 bases and V by 3 bases; bases with no gene match: 8.

This chain joins TRBV30 and TRBJ2-2, with D possibly being TRBD2 (6 bases). The CDR3 totals 13 residues. CDR1 GTSNPN and CDR2 SVGIG come from the germline V gene (reference sequence). Trimming cost V 2 bases and J 7 bases, with 11 bases left between them. Here the CDR3 reads CAWSLAGGGELFF. The CDR3 DNA reads TGTGCCTGGAGTCTGGCCGGGGGCGGGGAGCTGTTTTTT.

The genes are TRBV27 and TRBJ1-2, with D possibly matching TRBD1 (6 bases). Germline CDR1 reads MNHEY; CDR2 reads SMNVEV (reference sequence). The CDR3 has 12 amino acids. The germline V and J ends were trimmed by 5 bases and 4 bases, with 8 bases remaining between them. CDR3 amino acids: CASSNRAYGYTF. Here the CDR3 DNA reads TGTGCCAGCAGTAACAGGGCCTATGGCTACACCTTC.

This rearrangement joins TRBV2 to TRBJ2-3; 7 positions agree with TRBD2. Germline trimming cut 3 bases from V and 2 bases from J; bases unmatched to any gene: 8. This CDR3 spans 16 amino acids. From germline, CDR1 is SNHLY and CDR2 FYNNEI. DNA for the CDR3: TGTGCCAGCAGTGAGGGGGAGGGGCGCTTCACAGATACGCAGTATTTT. Translation gives CASSEGEGRFTDTQYF.

The chain has TRBV6-1 and TRBJ2-7; 7 nucleotides align to TRBD1. The germline gives CDR1 MNHNS, CDR2 SASEGT. V shed 8 bases and J 4 bases; nucleotides not matched to a gene: 17. This CDR3 comprises 16 residues. The CDR3 loop reads CASAELSGQRFYEQYF. Written as DNA, the CDR3 is TGTGCCAGCGCCGAACTCTCGGGACAGAGATTTTACGAGCAGTACTTC.

The genes are TRBV27 and TRBJ2-7; D is ambiguous. Germline V gene data show CDR1 as MNHEY and CDR2 as SMNVEV (reference sequence). Trimming stripped 1 base from V and 3 bases from J, with 7 bases between. The CDR3 has 13 amino acids. CDR3 residues: CASSLYRSYEQYF. CDR3 in DNA: TGTGCCAGCAGTTTATATAGGAGCTACGAGCAGTACTTC.

A few counts support this clonotype. The V call is TRBV6-1, the J call TRBJ2-7; a weak D match, TRBD2 (5 bases). Trimming pared 10 bases from V and 2 bases from J, leaving 6 bases between. In germline, CDR1 is MNHNS, CDR2 SASEGT. The CDR3 totals 10 residues. The CDR3 is CATGTYEQYF. CDR3 DNA: TGTGCCACCGGGACCTACGAGCAGTACTTC.

This sequence joins TRBV29-1 and TRBJ2-2; D is tentatively TRBD1 or TRBD2 (5 bases each). The germline CDR1 and CDR2 sequences are SQVTM and ANQGSEA. V lost 1 base and J 6 bases, leaving 15 bases between the germline ends. The CDR3 extends over 15 amino acids. CDR3 loop: CSVEARGARSGELFF. In nucleotides, the CDR3 is TGCAGCGTTGAAGCGAGAGGGGCCAGGTCCGGGGAGCTGTTTTTT.

The V and J genes are TRBV27 and TRBJ2-1, with a tentative D call TRBD1 (6 bases). The germline V and J ends were trimmed by 2 bases and 9 bases, with 11 bases remaining between them. Looked up from germline, CDR1 is MNHEY and CDR2 is SMNVEV (reference sequence). This CDR3 region has 13 residues. The CDR3: CASSLDRIGEQFF. The CDR3 DNA reads TGTGCCAGCAGTTTAGACAGGATTGGTGAGCAGTTCTTC.

This rearrangement joins TRBV19 to TRBJ1-4, with 7 bases that match TRBD1. The V gene end was trimmed by 4 bases and the J gene end by 8 bases; junction bases not matched to a gene: 16. Germline loops: CDR1 LNHDA, CDR2 SQIVND (reference sequence). The CDR3 sequence is 17 residues long. The CDR3 loop is CASSTGTARFGREKLFF. The DNA of the CDR3 is TGTGCCAGTAGTACTGGGACAGCTCGGTTTGGACGCGAAAAACTGTTTTTT. Using reference TRBV19 and TRBJ1-4 for the parts outside the CDR3, the full variable domain is DGGITQSPKYLFRKEGQNVTLSCEQNLNHDAMYWYRQDPGQGLRLIYYSQIVNDFQKGDIAEGYSVSREKKESFPLTVTSAQKNPTAFYLCASSTGTARFGREKLFFGSGTQLSVL.

The rearrangement joins TRBV5-4 to TRBJ1-1, with 9 positions matching TRBD1. The CDR3 has 15 residues. V shed 3 bases, J shed 1 base, and the junction held 4 bases outside the gene matches. Looked up from germline, CDR1 is SGHNT and CDR2 is YYREEE (reference sequence). The CDR3: CASSYRQGGNTEAFF. The CDR3 DNA follows: TGTGCCAGCAGCTACCGACAGGGGGGGAACACTGAAGCTTTCTTT.

In its sample, this clonotype was seen once. The chain uses TRBV3-1 and TRBJ2-7; tentative D call: TRBD1 (5 bases). Deletions cut 0 bases from V and 7 bases from J, with 22 bases between. Germline CDR1 LGHDT, CDR2 YNNKEL (reference sequence). The CDR3 totals 17 residues. The CDR3 DNA is TGTGCCAGCAGCCAAGAAAGTAATGGACAACTGGGAATAGAGCAGTACTTC. Translated, it gives CASSQESNGQLGIEQYF.

This chain joins TRBV27 and TRBJ1-1, with 7 nucleotides matching TRBD1. This CDR3 region has 13 residues. Losses at the gene ends were 6 bases for V and 7 bases for J; bases not matched to a gene: 8. The germline CDR1 and CDR2 sequences are MNHEY and SMNVEV (reference sequence). The CDR3 is CASSLTGVDEAFF. The CDR3 DNA sequence: TGTGCCAGCAGCTTAACAGGGGTTGATGAAGCTTTCTTT.

The chain carries TRBV29-1 and TRBJ2-2; a possible D gene is TRBD2 (5 bases). Germline V gene lookup returns CDR1 SQVTM and CDR2 ANQGSEA. The CDR3 runs to 13 residues. Trimming shortened V by 6 bases and J by 3 bases, and 11 bases separated the two germline ends. Here the CDR3 DNA reads TGCAGCGTCATCGCCGGGGACACCGGGGAGCTGTTTTTT. Its translation: CSVIAGDTGELFF.

The chain recombines TRBV7-6 with TRBJ2-1; D unclear. Germline values: CDR1 SGHVS, CDR2 FNYEAQ. The V end was cut by 5 bases, the J end by 5 bases, with 10 bases between. The CDR3 extends over 13 amino acids. The CDR3 bases are TGTGCCAGCAGCCTCCTATGGGACAATGAGCAGTTCTTC. Translating gives CASSLLWDNEQFF.

This sequence joins TRBV4-1 and TRBJ2-1; tentatively, D is TRBD1 or TRBD2 (6 bases each). V lost 1 base and J 11 bases, leaving 12 bases between the germline ends. Germline V gene sequence: CDR1 MGHRA, CDR2 YSYEKL. This CDR3 region has 13 residues. CDR3 DNA: TGCGCCAGCAGCCAAGCGGGGGCAGTCAAGCAGTTCTTC. Its translation is CASSQAGAVKQFF.

V gene TRBV6-2 or TRBV6-3 combines with J gene TRBJ2-5, with 13 bases that match TRBD2. After removal of 5 bases from V and 5 bases from J, the junction contained 5 bases not matched to a gene. Germline lookup yields CDR1 MNHEY and CDR2 SVGEGT. The CDR3 length is 15 residues. CDR3 in amino acids: CASSEGLAGSETQYF. CDR3 sequence (DNA): TGTGCCAGCAGTGAGGGACTAGCGGGGAGCGAGACCCAGTACTTC.

V gene TRBV7-8 combines with J gene TRBJ2-1; 11 nucleotides match TRBD2. The germline V gene encodes CDR1 SGHVS and CDR2 FQNEAQ. After removal of 4 bases from V and 8 bases from J, the junction contained 10 bases not matched to a gene. The CDR3 runs to 16 residues. CDR3 DNA: TGTGCCAGCAGCTCCGAGCTTAGCGGGGGGGCGCATGAGCAGTTCTTC. Its translation is CASSSELSGGAHEQFF. Drawing the rest from reference TRBV7-8 and TRBJ2-1, the complete variable domain is GAGVSQSPRYKVAKRGQDVALRCDPISGHVSLFWYQQALGQGPEFLTYFQNEAQLDKSGLPSDRFFAERPEGSVSTLKIQRTQQEDSAVYLCASSSELSGGAHEQFFGPGTRLTVL.

This chain joins TRBV27 and TRBJ2-7; possibly TRBD1 for D (6 bases). V dropped 2 bases and J dropped 3 bases, with 11 bases sitting between them. The CDR3 extends over 14 amino acids. CDR1 and CDR2 (germline): MNHEY, SMNVEV (reference sequence). For the CDR3, the DNA is TGTGCCAGCAGTTTAACAGGGACAAACTACGAGCAGTACTTC. It yields the protein CASSLTGTNYEQYF.

This clonotype was seen only once. The V gene is TRBV5-8, the J gene TRBJ1-5; 12 positions agree with TRBD1. The V and J ends lost 1 base and 5 bases, in that order; junction bases with no gene match: 10. The CDR3 length is 18 residues. CDR1 is SGHTS and CDR2 is YDEGEE in the germline V gene. As DNA, the CDR3 is TGTGCCAGCAGCTTGAGCCCAGGGACAGGGGGCTTCCATCAGCCCCAGCATTTT. Translated: CASSLSPGTGGFHQPQHF.